Described below is a single T cell receptor beta chain sequence and its context. The data derive from a study of siplizumab effects on memory and regulatory T cells. Repertoires were generated with immunoSEQ multiplex PCR, while TCRdb's copy carries only in-frame clones and drops some. The repertoire holds approximately 98,000 clones, with roughly 94% as singletons. CDR3 length: 14 amino acids. CDR1 and CDR2 from the germline V gene are KGHSH and LQKENI. V was shortened by 1 base and J by 5 bases, with 12 bases between the two germline ends. The source is a human donor in good health. The gene calls are TRBV18 and TRBJ2-7; D unclear. Sample: non-Treg CD4+ T cells sorted from blood. The CDR3 sequence: CASSPLPLVHEQYF. CDR3 DNA sequence: TGTGCCAGCTCACCACTTCCCCTAGTCCACGAGCAGTACTTC.